This TCR beta chain appears in the sequencing data of a study of blood T cell repertoires in COVID-19. Study at large: Collection of acute and convalescent COVID-19 samples took place in the United States, Italy and Spain. Sources were T cells, B-cell-depleted T cells, or PBMCs; the material itself was cDNA or gDNA.

In the study's own analysis: Researchers report that nucleated cell counts were estimated from reference gene primer amplification. TCRdb keeps only in-frame clones here, not all; method: immunoSEQ multiplex PCR. The DNA gave D and trimming, while V, J and clone size come from that table. This sample yields roughly 80,000 clones, of which 90% to 95% are seen a single time; approximately 1.6% belongs to the top ten. There are 15 residues in the CDR3. V shed 7 bases and J 6 bases; nucleotides not matched to a gene: 13. Germline CDR1 and CDR2: MNHEY and SMNVEV (reference sequence). The clonotype originates from a man aged 60 to 75 with acute or convalescent COVID-19. The rearrangement uses TRBV27 and TRBJ2-3; TRBD1 matches at 7 bases. The sample was peripheral blood. The CDR3 nucleotides read TGTGCCAGCACCCGTCGGGACAGCGGAGCGGATACGCAGTATTTT. Translated: CASTRRDSGADTQYF.